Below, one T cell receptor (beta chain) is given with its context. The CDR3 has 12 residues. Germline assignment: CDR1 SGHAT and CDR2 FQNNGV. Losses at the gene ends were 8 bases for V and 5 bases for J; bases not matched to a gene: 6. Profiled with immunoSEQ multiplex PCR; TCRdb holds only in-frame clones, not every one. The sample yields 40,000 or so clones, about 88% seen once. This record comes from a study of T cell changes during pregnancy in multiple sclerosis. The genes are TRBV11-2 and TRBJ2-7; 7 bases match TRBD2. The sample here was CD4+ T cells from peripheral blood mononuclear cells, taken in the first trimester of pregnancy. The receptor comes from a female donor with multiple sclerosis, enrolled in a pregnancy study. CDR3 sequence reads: CASGGSGDEQYF. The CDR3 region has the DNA TGTGCCAGCGGCGGGAGTGGAGACGAGCAGTACTTC.